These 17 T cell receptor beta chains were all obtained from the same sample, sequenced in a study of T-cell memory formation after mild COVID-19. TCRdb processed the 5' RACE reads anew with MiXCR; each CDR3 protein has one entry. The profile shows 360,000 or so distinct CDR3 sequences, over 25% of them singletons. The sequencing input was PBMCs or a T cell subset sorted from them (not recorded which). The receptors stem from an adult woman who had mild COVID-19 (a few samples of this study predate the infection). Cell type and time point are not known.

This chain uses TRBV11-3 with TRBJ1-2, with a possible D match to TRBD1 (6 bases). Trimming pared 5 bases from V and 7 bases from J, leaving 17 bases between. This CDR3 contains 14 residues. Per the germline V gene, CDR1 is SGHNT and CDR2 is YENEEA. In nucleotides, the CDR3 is TGTGCCAGCAGCCCCCTTTGGGGGGGCCGTGGCTACACCTTC. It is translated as CASSPLWGGRGYTF.

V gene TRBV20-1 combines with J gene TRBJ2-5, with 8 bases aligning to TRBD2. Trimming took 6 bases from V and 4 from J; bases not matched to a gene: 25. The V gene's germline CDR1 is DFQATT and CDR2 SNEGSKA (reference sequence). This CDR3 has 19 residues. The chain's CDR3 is CSARRGTTPRLAWRETQYF. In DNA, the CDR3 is TGCAGTGCCCGAAGGGGAACGACGCCGCGACTAGCGTGGAGAGAGACCCAGTACTTC.

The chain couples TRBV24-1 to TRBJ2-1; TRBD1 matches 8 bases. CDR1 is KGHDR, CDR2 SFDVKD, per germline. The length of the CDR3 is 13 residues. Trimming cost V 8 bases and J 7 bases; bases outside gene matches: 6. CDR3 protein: CATKDRVRNEQFF. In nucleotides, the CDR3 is TGTGCCACCAAGGACAGGGTGAGGAATGAGCAGTTCTTC.

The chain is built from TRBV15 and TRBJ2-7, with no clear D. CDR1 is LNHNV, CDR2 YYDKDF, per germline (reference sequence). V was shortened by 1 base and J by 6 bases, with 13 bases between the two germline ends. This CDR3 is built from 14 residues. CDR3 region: CATSRGVRLFEQYF. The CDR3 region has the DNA TGTGCCACCAGCAGAGGGGTGAGACTGTTCGAGCAGTACTTC. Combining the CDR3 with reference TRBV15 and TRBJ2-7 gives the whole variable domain DAMVIQNPRYQVTQFGKPVTLSCSQTLNHNVMYWYQQKSSQAPKLLFHYYDKDFNNEADTPDNFQSRRPNTSFCFLDIRSPGLGDTAMYLCATSRGVRLFEQYFGPGTRLTVT.

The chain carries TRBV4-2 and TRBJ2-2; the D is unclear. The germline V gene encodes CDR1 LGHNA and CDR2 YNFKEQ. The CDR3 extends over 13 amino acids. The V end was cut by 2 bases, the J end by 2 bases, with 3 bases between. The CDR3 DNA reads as TGTGCCAGCAGCCAAAGTAACACCGGGGAGCTGTTTTTT. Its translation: CASSQSNTGELFF.

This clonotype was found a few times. The CDR3 sequence: CASSKSAGGSQYF. The CDR3 DNA follows: TGTGCCAGCAGCAAATCCGCGGGGGGGTCGCAGTATTTT. The rearrangement uses TRBV6-5 and TRBJ2-3; 9 bases map to TRBD2. V shed 6 bases, J shed 10 bases, and the junction held 8 bases outside the gene matches. Germline-derived CDR1 and CDR2 are MNHEY and SVGAGI. This CDR3 comprises 13 residues.

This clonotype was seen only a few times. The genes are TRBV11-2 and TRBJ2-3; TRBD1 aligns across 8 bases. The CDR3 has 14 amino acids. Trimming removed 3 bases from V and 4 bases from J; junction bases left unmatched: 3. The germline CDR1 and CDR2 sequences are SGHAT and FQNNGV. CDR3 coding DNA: TGTGCCAGCAGCTTTCCCAGGGGGCCAGATACGCAGTATTTT. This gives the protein CASSFPRGPDTQYF. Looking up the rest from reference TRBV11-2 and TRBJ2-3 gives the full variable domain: EAGVAQSPRYKIIEKRQSVAFWCNPISGHATLYWYQQILGQGPKLLIQFQNNGVVDDSQLPKDRFSAERLKGVDSTLKIQPAKLEDSAVYLCASSFPRGPDTQYFGPGTRLTVL.

The CDR3 spells CASSLVVFPSGSSTDTQYF. DNA of the CDR3: TGTGCCAGCAGCTTAGTCGTTTTTCCTAGCGGGAGTAGCACAGATACGCAGTATTTT. This chain connects TRBV11-2 to TRBJ2-3; TRBD2 agrees at 10 bases. Germline V gene lookup returns CDR1 SGHAT and CDR2 FQNNGV. V lost 1 base and J lost 0; bases outside the gene matches: 10. CDR3 length equals 19 residues.

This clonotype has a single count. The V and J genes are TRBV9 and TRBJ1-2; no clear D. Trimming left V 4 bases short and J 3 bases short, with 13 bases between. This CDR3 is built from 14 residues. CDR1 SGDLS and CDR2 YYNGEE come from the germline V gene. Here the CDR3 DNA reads TGTGCCAGCAGCCCCCGGACCCTGCACTATGGCTACACCTTC. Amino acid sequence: CASSPRTLHYGYTF.

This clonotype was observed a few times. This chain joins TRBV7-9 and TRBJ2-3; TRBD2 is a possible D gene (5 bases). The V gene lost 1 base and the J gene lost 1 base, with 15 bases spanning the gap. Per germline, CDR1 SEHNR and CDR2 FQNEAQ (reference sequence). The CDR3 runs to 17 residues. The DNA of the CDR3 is TGTGCCAGCAGCTTAGGTGGTCCTAGCCCTGGCACAGATACGCAGTATTTT. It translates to CASSLGGPSPGTDTQYF.

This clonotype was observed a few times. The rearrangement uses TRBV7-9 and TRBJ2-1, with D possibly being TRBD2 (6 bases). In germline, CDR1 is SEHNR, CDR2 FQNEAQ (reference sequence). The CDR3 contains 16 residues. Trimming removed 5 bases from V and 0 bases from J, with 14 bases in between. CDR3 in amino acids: CASSRWDLRSYNEQFF. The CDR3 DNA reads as TGTGCCAGCAGCCGTTGGGACTTACGCTCCTACAATGAGCAGTTCTTC.

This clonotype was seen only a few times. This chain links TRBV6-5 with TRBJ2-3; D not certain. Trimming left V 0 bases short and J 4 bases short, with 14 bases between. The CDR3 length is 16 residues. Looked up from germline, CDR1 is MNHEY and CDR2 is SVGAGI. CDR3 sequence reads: CASSYSNRGSADTQYF. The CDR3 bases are TGTGCCAGCAGTTACTCGAATCGAGGATCCGCAGATACGCAGTATTTT.

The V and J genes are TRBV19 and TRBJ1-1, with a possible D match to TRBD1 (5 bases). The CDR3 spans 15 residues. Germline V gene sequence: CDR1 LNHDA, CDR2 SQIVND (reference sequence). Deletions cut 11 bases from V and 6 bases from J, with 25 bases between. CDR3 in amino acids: CASTTQDMPFPEAFF. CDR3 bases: TGTGCCTCAACTACCCAGGACATGCCCTTCCCTGAAGCTTTCTTT.

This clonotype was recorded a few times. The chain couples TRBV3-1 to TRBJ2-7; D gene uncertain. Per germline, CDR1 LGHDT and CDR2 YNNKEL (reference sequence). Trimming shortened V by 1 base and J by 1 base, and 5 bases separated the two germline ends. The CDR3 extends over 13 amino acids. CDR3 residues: CASSQAGSYEQYF. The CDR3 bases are TGTGCCAGCAGCCAAGCAGGTTCCTACGAGCAGTACTTC.

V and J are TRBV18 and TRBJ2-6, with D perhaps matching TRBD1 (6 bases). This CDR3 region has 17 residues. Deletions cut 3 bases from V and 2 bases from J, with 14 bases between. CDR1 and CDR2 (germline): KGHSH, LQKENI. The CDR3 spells CASSPSVTGTGANVLTF. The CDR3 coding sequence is TGTGCCAGCTCACCTTCCGTCACAGGGACTGGGGCCAACGTCCTGACTTTC.

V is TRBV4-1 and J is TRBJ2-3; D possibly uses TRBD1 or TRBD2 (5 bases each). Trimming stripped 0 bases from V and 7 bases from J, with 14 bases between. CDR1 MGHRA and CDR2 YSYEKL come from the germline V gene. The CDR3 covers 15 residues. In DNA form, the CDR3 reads TGCGCCAGCAGCCAAGAAGGGGACCGCAGGTATACGCAGTATTTT. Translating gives CASSQEGDRRYTQYF.

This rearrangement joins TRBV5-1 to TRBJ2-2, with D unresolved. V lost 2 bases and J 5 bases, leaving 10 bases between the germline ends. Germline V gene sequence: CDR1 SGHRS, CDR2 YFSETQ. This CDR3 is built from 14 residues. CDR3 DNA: TGCGCCAGCAGCTTTTCAGCGCAGACCGGGGAGCTGTTTTTT. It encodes CASSFSAQTGELFF.